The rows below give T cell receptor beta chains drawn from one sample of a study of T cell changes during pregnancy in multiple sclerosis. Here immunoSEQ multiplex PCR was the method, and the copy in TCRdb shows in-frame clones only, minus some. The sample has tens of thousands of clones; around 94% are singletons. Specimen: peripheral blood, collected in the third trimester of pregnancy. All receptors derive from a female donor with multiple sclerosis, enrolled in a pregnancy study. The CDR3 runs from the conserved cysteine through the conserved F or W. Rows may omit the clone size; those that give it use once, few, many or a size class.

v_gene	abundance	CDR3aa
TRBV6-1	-	CASSEDRASYNEQFF
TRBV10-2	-	CASSEGRRETQYF
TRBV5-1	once	CASSSGILGQSNIQYF
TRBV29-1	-	CSVVPAGEKLFF
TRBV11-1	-	CASSFGFQGGIGYTF
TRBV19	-	CASSIIQGTGANVLTF
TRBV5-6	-	CASGSLQTLGSYEQYF
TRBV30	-	CAWRERLGTGDSYGYTF
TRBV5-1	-	CASSPDRGPTYEQYF
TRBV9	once	CASSVQGNLNQPQHF